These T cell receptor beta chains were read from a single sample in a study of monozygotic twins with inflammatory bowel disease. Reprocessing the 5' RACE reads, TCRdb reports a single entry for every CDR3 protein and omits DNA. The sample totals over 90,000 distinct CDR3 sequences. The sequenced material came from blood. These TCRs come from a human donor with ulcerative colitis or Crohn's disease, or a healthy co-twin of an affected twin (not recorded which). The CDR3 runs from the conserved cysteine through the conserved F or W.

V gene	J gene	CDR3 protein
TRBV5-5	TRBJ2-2	CASSFPSGGVTGELFF
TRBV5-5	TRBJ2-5	CASSQTRTQETQYF
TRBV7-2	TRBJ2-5	CASSGRAGGLQETQYF
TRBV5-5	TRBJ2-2	CASSLEGLGTGELFF
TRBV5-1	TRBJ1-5	CASSLGGGSNQPQHF
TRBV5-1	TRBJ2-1	CASSPPSSAYDLMDEQFF
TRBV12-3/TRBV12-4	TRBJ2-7	CASRNREASYEQYF
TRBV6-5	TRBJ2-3	CASSYSTGGDTQYF
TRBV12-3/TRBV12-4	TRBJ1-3	CASRSLSGNTIYF
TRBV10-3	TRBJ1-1	CAISAQGATEAFF
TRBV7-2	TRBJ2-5	CASSLIRGIQETQYF
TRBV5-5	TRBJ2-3	CASSSHTDTQYF
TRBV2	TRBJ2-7	CASSPTSRGEQYF
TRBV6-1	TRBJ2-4	CASSVEVILAKNIQYF
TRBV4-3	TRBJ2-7	CASSQFPRGQGGLEQYF
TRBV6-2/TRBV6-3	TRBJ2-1	CASSTQGQGYNEQFF
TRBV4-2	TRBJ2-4	CASSQVTAGGNIQYF
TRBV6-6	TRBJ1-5	CASRTDSNQPQHF
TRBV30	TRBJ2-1	CAWGDYNEQFF
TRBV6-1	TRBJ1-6	CASRSGQGIAPLHF
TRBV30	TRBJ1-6	CAWGRMDSPLHF
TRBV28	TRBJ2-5	CAISRDSQETQYF
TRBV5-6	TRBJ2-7	CASSLAETYEQYF
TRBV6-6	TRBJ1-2	CASSNTGDGYTF
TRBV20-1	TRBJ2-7	CSATLRYEQYF
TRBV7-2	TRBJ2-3	CASSLVGTSGDTQYF
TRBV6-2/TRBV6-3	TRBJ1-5	CASSGQGGSNQPQHF
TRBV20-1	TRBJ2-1	CSARLQVVNEQFF
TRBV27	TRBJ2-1	CASSSDRLLYNEQFF
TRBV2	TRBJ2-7	CASSITGTSDYEQYF
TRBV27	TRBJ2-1	CASSLAGTVFGNEQFF
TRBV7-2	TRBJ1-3	CASSSDSSGNTTYF
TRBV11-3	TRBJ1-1	CASSSQMNTEAFF
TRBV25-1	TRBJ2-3	CASSMRGTTADTQYF
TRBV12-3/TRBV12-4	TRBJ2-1	CASRGFYNEQFF
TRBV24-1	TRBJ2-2	CATSDPKVGRNTGELFF
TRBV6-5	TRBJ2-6	CAVAGANVLTF
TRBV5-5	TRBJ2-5	CASSLTPRETQYF
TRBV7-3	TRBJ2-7	CASSFGPGELVFF
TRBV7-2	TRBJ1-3	CASTFSGNTIYF
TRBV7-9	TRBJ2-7	CASSLARTGIPSREQYF
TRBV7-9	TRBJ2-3	CASSLEPGTSGRALQSDTQYF
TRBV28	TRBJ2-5	CASRRQGGKTQYF
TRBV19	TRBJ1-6	CASSIGAAHSPLHF
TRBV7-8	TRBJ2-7	CASSFQLQREGSHEQYF
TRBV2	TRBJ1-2	CASSLLQANYGYTF
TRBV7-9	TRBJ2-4	CASGDRGLPKNIQYF
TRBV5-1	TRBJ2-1	CASSLTRLNEQFF
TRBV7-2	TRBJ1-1	CASSPRTGNTEAFF
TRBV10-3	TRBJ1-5	CATADYSNQPQHF
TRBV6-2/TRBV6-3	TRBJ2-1	CASSYRTSGTQTSYNEQFF
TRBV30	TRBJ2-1	CAWNSGSPLEQFF
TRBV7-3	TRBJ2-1	CASSYPGHYNEQFF
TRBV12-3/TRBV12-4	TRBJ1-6	CASSPGHSPLHF
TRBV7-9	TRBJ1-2	CASSPRGGPYGYTF
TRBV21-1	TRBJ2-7	CASSKGRAVYDQYF
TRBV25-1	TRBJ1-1	CASISGGTTEAFF
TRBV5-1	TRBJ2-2	CASSFGRTNTGELFF
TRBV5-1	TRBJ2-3	CASSLAVKGISSTDTQYF